This T cell receptor beta chain was sequenced in a study of control samples from healthy donors and cancer patients. The germline gives CDR1 SGHTA, CDR2 FQGNSA. V lost 0 bases to trimming and J lost 3 bases, with 14 bases between them. The CDR3 is 16 amino acids. Data came from immunoSEQ multiplex PCR; TCRdb stores just in-frame clones and leaves some out. The sample consists of some 130,000 clones, roughly 92% of them appearing once. This sequence was found in a young man in good health. V usage is TRBV7-2 and J usage is TRBJ1-1, with no clear D. Sequencing was carried out using blood. Here the CDR3 reads CASSLAGKLLDTEAFF. CDR3 sequence (DNA): TGTGCCAGCAGCTTAGCAGGGAAGTTGCTGGACACTGAAGCTTTCTTT.